This T cell receptor beta chain was recorded in a study of T cell responses to AZD1222 COVID-19 vaccine. Data came from immunoSEQ multiplex PCR; TCRdb stores just in-frame clones and leaves some out. The top ten hold 8% of the sample, which has 150,000 or so clones, approximately 85% seen once. A note on this clone: As yet, its antigen is unknown.

Study-wide findings and caveats: It was only after the peak T cell response that any repertoires were sampled. Unmutated regions of variants are reportedly targeted by nearly half of spike-specific TCRs.

This material consisted of peripheral blood, taken on day 0 of AZD1222 vaccination. The source of this sequence is an adult in good health.

CDR3 sequence: CASRDPHNEQFF. The CDR3 DNA is TGTGCCAGCAGGGATCCCCACAATGAGCAGTTCTTC. V usage is TRBV6-6 and J usage is TRBJ2-1; no reliable D call. From germline, CDR1 is MNHNY and CDR2 SVGAGI (reference sequence). CDR3 length: 12 amino acids. With 6 bases removed from V and 5 bases from J, the gap between germline ends came to 8 bases.